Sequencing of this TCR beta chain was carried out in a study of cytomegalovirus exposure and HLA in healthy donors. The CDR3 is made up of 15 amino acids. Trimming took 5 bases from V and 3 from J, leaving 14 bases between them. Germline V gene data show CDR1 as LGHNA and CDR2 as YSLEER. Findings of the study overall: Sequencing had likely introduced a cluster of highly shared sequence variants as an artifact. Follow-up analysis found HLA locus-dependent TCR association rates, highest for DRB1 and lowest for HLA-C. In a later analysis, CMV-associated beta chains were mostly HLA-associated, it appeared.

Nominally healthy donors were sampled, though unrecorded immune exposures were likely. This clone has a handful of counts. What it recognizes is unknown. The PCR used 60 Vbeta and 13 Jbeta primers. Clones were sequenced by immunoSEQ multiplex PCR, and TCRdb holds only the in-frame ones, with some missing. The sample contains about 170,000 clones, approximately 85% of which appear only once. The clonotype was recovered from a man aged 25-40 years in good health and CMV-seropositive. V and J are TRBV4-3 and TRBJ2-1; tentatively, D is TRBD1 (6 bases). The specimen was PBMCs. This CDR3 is CASSSSGTIYNEQFF. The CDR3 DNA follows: TGCGCCAGCAGCTCGTCCGGGACAATCTACAATGAGCAGTTCTTC.